The TCR beta chain under discussion was sequenced for a study of regulatory and conventional T cells in breast cancer. The germline V gene encodes CDR1 KGHSH and CDR2 LQKENI. V was cut by 3 bases and J by 2 bases, with 7 bases left in between. This CDR3 is built from 13 residues. TCRdb reprocessed the PCR reads with MiXCR, giving one entry per CDR3 protein. The profile shows 900 to 1,300 distinct CDR3 sequences, 25% to 30% of them singletons. The chain joins TRBV18 to TRBJ2-5, with D hard to call. The sequenced sample was conventional T cells from blood. This sequence originates from a female donor with breast cancer. This CDR3 reads CASSPAGQETQYF. The CDR3 region has the DNA TGTGCCAGCTCACCGGCTGGGCAAGAGACCCAGTACTTC.